The clone carrying this T cell receptor (beta chain) was observed a handful of times. Unique molecular identifiers featured in how the TCRbeta library was prepared. TCRdb ran MiXCR on the PCR reads and lists one entry per CDR3 protein. The sample yields 90,000 to 120,000 distinct CDR3 sequences, 6.4% seen once. The entry originates in a study of T-cell reconstitution after alpha-beta-depleted transplantation in children. The germline V and J ends were trimmed by 1 base and 4 bases, with 10 bases remaining between them. The germline CDR1 and CDR2 sequences are SEHNR and FQNEAQ (reference sequence). This CDR3 is 15 amino acids long.

This chain connects TRBV7-9 to TRBJ2-2; D might be TRBD1 (6 bases). The source is a male patient aged 2 to 10 who had a stem cell transplant for acute lymphoblastic leukemia, so the T cells may come from the graft donor. This specimen was PBMCs, mostly from graft donor cells, taken 360 days after TCRalphabeta/CD19-depleted stem cell transplant. CDR3 sequence reads: CASSLDGGPTGELFF. The CDR3 DNA reads TGTGCCAGCAGCTTAGATGGGGGCCCCACCGGGGAGCTGTTTTTT.